The rows below give T cell receptor beta chains drawn from one sample of a study of OX40 agonist ivuxolimab in advanced cancers. Sequencing used immunoSEQ multiplex PCR; TCRdb keeps in-frame clones, though not all of them. This table has tens of thousands of clones, approximately 90% appearing once. Sequenced material: CD4+ or CD8+ T cells sorted from blood, taken in a trial of the OX40 agonist ivuxolimab. These receptors originate from an adult with an advanced solid tumor such as melanoma, head and neck, liver or kidney cancer. Both conserved end residues are part of each CDR3. D genes are given only for firm matches. Clone size appears in some rows only: once, few, many, or a class for an expanded clone.

J gene	D gene	V gene	clone size	CDR3 protein	CDR3 DNA
TRBJ2-4	NA	TRBV20-1	NA	CSASPSNIQYF	TGCAGTGCTAGCCCCTCAAACATTCAGTACTTC
TRBJ2-5	NA	TRBV2	NA	CASSRGERGWGETQYF	TGTGCCAGCTCCAGAGGGGAACGGGGGTGGGGAGAGACCCAGTACTTC
TRBJ2-4	TRBD2	TRBV18	NA	CASSPPGTSGGALQYF	TGTGCCAGCTCACCACCCGGGACTAGCGGGGGGGCCCTTCAGTACTTC
TRBJ2-2	NA	TRBV5-1	NA	CASCYPNTGELFF	TGCGCCAGTTGTTATCCGAACACCGGGGAGCTGTTTTTT
TRBJ2-7	NA	TRBV5-8	NA	CASSPPRGTPRWEQYF	TGTGCCAGCAGCCCCCCCAGGGGGACTCCCCGCTGGGAGCAGTACTTC
TRBJ1-4	TRBD1	TRBV2	NA	CASRDGTVTNEKLFF	TGTGCCAGCAGGGACGGGACAGTGACTAATGAAAAACTGTTTTTT
TRBJ2-2	NA	TRBV5-5	NA	CASSFTFSSGRAGELFF	TGTGCCAGCAGCTTTACGTTTTCCTCTGGGCGGGCCGGGGAGCTGTTTTTT
TRBJ1-2	NA	TRBV4-2	NA	CASSPTTTAYTF	TGTGCCAGCAGCCCTACCACCACTGCTTACACCTTC
TRBJ2-1	NA	TRBV4-1	NA	CASSHGPFSSYNEQFF	TGCGCCAGCAGCCACGGACCCTTTAGCTCCTACAATGAGCAGTTCTTC
TRBJ1-2	NA	TRBV6-5	NA	CATALVNQGYGYTF	TGTGCCACCGCACTGGTGAACCAAGGCTATGGCTACACCTTC
TRBJ1-2	NA	TRBV18	few	CASSPPVGVPHTF	TGTGCCAGCTCACCACCGGTAGGGGTTCCCCACACCTTC
TRBJ1-5	NA	TRBV10-2	NA	CASADGAGGNQPQHF	TGCGCCAGCGCGGATGGCGCGGGGGGCAATCAGCCCCAGCATTTT
TRBJ2-5	NA	TRBV6-1	NA	CASGREYQETQYF	TGTGCCAGCGGCAGGGAGTACCAAGAGACCCAGTACTTC
TRBJ1-2	NA	TRBV29-1	NA	CSVDVGYYGYTF	TGCAGCGTTGATGTAGGTTACTATGGCTACACCTTC
TRBJ1-3	TRBD1	TRBV6-1	NA	CASTLDRANTIYF	TGTGCCAGCACCCTGGACAGGGCTAACACCATATATTTT
TRBJ1-4	NA	TRBV5-1	NA	CASSEGNNEKLFF	TGCGCCAGCAGTGAGGGTAATAATGAAAAACTGTTTTTT
TRBJ2-1	TRBD2	TRBV4-1	NA	CASSQEKRGGINEQFF	TGCGCCAGCAGCCAAGAGAAGCGGGGGGGTATTAATGAGCAGTTCTTC
TRBJ2-3	NA	TRBV5-4	NA	CASSSQTDTDTQYF	TGTGCCAGCAGCTCCCAGACCGACACAGATACGCAGTATTTT
TRBJ2-3	NA	TRBV28	NA	CASSFGSTSTDTQYF	TGTGCCAGCAGTTTCGGCAGTACTAGCACAGATACGCAGTATTTT
TRBJ2-1	TRBD2	TRBV18	NA	CASSLQRGGVDEQFF	TGTGCCAGCTCACTACAGCGGGGGGGTGTAGATGAGCAGTTCTTC
TRBJ2-1	NA	TRBV13	NA	CASSTGGGTIANRKFF	TGTGCCAGCAGCACTGGGGGGGGCACTATCGCAAATCGGAAGTTCTTC
TRBJ2-2	NA	TRBV5-1	NA	CASSYPSTGELFF	TGCGCCAGCAGCTATCCTTCCACCGGGGAGCTGTTTTTT
TRBJ2-5	TRBD2	TRBV7-6	few	CASTLAGGRQETQYF	TGTGCCAGCACCCTAGCGGGGGGCCGCCAAGAGACCCAGTACTTC
TRBJ1-1	NA	TRBV5-4	NA	CASSSGVGNMNTEAFF	TGTGCCAGCAGCTCGGGGGTAGGGAATATGAACACTGAAGCTTTCTTT
TRBJ1-6	TRBD1	TRBV10-2	NA	CASRTGVDSPLHF	TGCGCCAGCAGGACAGGGGTAGATTCACCCCTCCACTTT
TRBJ2-3	NA	TRBV28	NA	CASSSGRGTQYF	TGTGCCAGCAGCTCGGGCCGGGGTACGCAGTATTTT
TRBJ2-7	TRBD1	TRBV5-1	NA	CASSLGGTVTYEQYF	TGCGCCAGCAGCTTGGGGGGGACAGTGACCTACGAGCAGTACTTC
TRBJ2-7	NA	TRBV5-8	NA	CASSGRGYYEQYF	TGTGCCAGCAGCGGTAGGGGGTATTACGAGCAGTACTTC
TRBJ1-3	NA	TRBV6-6	NA	CASRSDRYSGNTIYF	TGTGCCAGCCGTAGTGACCGCTACTCTGGAAACACCATATATTTT
TRBJ1-5	NA	TRBV19	NA	CASQQGRNQPQHF	TGTGCCAGTCAACAGGGTCGCAATCAGCCCCAGCATTTT
TRBJ2-6	NA	TRBV5-1	NA	CASSLGDRQVRTFSGANVLTF	TGCGCCAGCAGCTTGGGGGATAGGCAGGTTAGGACCTTCTCTGGGGCCAACGTCCTGACTTTC
TRBJ2-2	NA	TRBV14	once	CASSQFRGTGELFF	TGTGCCAGCAGCCAATTCAGGGGCACCGGGGAGCTGTTTTTT
TRBJ1-6	TRBD1	TRBV6-6	NA	CASSYTGQGASPLHF	TGTGCCAGCAGTTACACCGGACAGGGGGCTTCACCCCTCCACTTT
TRBJ1-5	TRBD1	TRBV18	medium-sized	CASSPLQGEDQPQHF	TGTGCCAGCTCACCACTACAGGGGGAGGATCAGCCCCAGCATTTT
TRBJ1-4	NA	TRBV5-6	NA	CASSHLVTNEKLFF	TGTGCCAGCAGCCACCTGGTAACTAATGAAAAACTGTTTTTT
TRBJ2-1	TRBD2	TRBV7-6	NA	CASSYLAGGRDEQFF	TGTGCCAGCAGCTACTTAGCGGGGGGCCGCGATGAGCAGTTCTTC
TRBJ2-7	TRBD1	TRBV27	NA	CASSSTSGGKSSYEQYF	TGTGCCAGCAGTTCAACCTCAGGGGGCAAATCCTCCTACGAGCAGTACTTC
TRBJ2-3	NA	TRBV4-2	NA	CASSQARGLDTQYF	TGTGCCAGCAGCCAGGCGCGGGGGCTAGATACGCAGTATTTT
TRBJ2-3	NA	TRBV7-9	NA	CAGDSTDTQYF	TGTGCCGGGGACAGCACAGATACGCAGTATTTT
TRBJ2-6	NA	TRBV5-4	NA	CASSLLVTSGANVLTF	TGTGCCAGCAGCCTGCTAGTGACCTCTGGGGCCAACGTCCTGACTTTC
TRBJ2-5	TRBD2	TRBV5-1	NA	CASSLRLAGDQETQYF	TGCGCCAGCAGCTTGAGACTAGCGGGGGACCAAGAGACCCAGTACTTC
TRBJ1-1	NA	TRBV7-9	few	CATHTGPNTEAFF	TGTGCCACACACACGGGACCGAACACTGAAGCTTTCTTT
TRBJ1-1	TRBD1	TRBV19	NA	CASSIRTGLNTEAFF	TGTGCCAGTAGTATAAGGACAGGGCTAAACACTGAAGCTTTCTTT
TRBJ1-4	TRBD1	TRBV2	NA	CASSTGTGREKLFF	TGTGCCAGCAGTACCGGGACAGGGAGGGAAAAACTGTTTTTT
TRBJ2-3	NA	TRBV27	NA	CASSARTSRGFTDTQYF	TGTGCCAGCAGTGCCAGAACTTCTAGAGGGTTCACAGATACGCAGTATTTT
TRBJ1-1	NA	TRBV6-6	NA	CASSYSSANTEAFF	TGTGCCAGCAGTTACTCGTCCGCGAACACTGAAGCTTTCTTT
TRBJ1-2	NA	TRBV7-9	NA	CASRVDTLHGYTF	TGTGCCAGCAGGGTGGATACTCTACATGGCTACACCTTC
TRBJ1-1	NA	TRBV5-1	NA	CASSRTWGTEAFF	TGCGCCAGCAGCCGGACGTGGGGCACTGAAGCTTTCTTT
TRBJ1-2	TRBD1	TRBV28	NA	CASTTNRGYYGYTF	TGTGCCAGCACCACCAACAGGGGGTACTATGGCTACACCTTC
TRBJ1-1	NA	TRBV10-3	NA	CAISEPYLRGEAFF	TGTGCCATCAGTGAGCCCTACCTGAGGGGTGAAGCTTTCTTT
TRBJ2-1	TRBD2	TRBV19	NA	CASKTGGTYNEQFF	TGTGCCAGTAAGACGGGGGGTACTTACAATGAGCAGTTCTTC
TRBJ1-1	TRBD1	TRBV19	NA	CASSSPQGMDSEAFF	TGTGCCAGTAGTTCACCACAGGGGATGGATAGTGAAGCTTTCTTT
TRBJ1-6	NA	TRBV11-2	NA	CASRPRQSGNSPLHF	TGTGCCAGCAGACCCAGACAATCAGGCAATTCACCCCTCCACTTT
TRBJ1-2	NA	TRBV5-1	NA	CATKSDSSIYGYTF	TGCGCCACCAAATCGGACAGTTCAATCTATGGCTACACCTTC